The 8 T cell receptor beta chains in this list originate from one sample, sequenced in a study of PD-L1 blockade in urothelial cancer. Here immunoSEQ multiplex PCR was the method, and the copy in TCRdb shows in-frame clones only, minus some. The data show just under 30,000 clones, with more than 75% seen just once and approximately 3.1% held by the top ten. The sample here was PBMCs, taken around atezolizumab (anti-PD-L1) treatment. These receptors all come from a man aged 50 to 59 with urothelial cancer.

CDR3 protein: CASSLGRGSTDTQYF. CDR3 sequence (DNA): TGTGCCAGCAGCTTAGGTAGGGGAAGCACAGATACGCAGTATTTT. This chain connects TRBV7-3 to TRBJ2-3; D is possibly TRBD1 (5 bases). Germline V CDR1 and CDR2: SGHTA, FQGTGA. The CDR3 runs to 15 residues. V was pared by 2 bases and J by 0 bases, with 9 bases between.

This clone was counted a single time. CDR3 sequence reads: CASSLASGTGNYGYTF. DNA of the CDR3: TGTGCCAGCAGCTTGGCCTCCGGGACAGGGAACTATGGCTACACCTTC. This sequence joins TRBV5-6 and TRBJ1-2; 9 nucleotides agree with TRBD1. CDR1 and CDR2 (germline): SGHDT, YYEEEE. The junction had 5 bases not matched to a gene; V was cut back by 0 bases and J by 2 bases. The CDR3 spans 16 residues. Combining the CDR3 with reference TRBV5-6 and TRBJ1-2 gives the whole variable domain DAGVTQSPTHLIKTRGQQVTLRCSPKSGHDTVSWYQQALGQGPQFIFQYYEEEERQRGNFPDRFSGHQFPNYSSELNVNALLLGDSALYLCASSLASGTGNYGYTFGSGTRLTVV.

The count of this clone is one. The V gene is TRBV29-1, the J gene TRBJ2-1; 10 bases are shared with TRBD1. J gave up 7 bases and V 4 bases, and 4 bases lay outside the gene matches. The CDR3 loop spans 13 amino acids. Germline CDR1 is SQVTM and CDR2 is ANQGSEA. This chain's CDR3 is CSVGTGGKNEQFF. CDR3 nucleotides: TGCAGCGTTGGGACAGGGGGGAAGAATGAGCAGTTCTTC.

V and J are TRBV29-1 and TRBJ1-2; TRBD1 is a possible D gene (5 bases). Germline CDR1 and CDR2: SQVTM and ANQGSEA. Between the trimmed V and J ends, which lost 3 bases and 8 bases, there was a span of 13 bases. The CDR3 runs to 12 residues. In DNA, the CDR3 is TGCAGCGTTGATACAGGAACCCCCGGCTACACCTTC. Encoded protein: CSVDTGTPGYTF.

The CDR3 DNA reads as TGCAGCGTTGGGACTAGCGGGAGTAACACCGGGGAGCTGTTTTTT. It is translated as CSVGTSGSNTGELFF. The rearrangement uses TRBV29-1 and TRBJ2-2; 13 positions match TRBD2. This CDR3 has 15 residues. V lost 4 bases and J lost 2; bases outside the gene matches: 1. Germline V lookup: CDR1 SQVTM, CDR2 ANQGSEA.

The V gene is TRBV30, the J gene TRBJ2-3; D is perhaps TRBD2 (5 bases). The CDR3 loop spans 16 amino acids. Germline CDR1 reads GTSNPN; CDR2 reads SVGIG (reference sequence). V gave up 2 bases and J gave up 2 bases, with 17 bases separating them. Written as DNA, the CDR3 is TGTGCCTGGAGTCCCCTAGGGAGCTCCCCCACAGATACGCAGTATTTT. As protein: CAWSPLGSSPTDTQYF.

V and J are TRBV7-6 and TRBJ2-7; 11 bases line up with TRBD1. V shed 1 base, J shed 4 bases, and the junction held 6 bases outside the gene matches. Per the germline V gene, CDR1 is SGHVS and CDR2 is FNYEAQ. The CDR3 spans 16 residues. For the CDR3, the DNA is TGTGCCAGCAGCTTAGAGGGGGGACAGGGGGGGTACGAGCAGTACTTC. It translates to CASSLEGGQGGYEQYF.

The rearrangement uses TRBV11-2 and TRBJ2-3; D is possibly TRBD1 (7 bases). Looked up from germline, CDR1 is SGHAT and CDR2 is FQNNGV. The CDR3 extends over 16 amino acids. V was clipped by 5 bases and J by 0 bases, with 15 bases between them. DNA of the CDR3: TGTGCCAGCAGCCCAAGGCGGGACAGAAGCACAGATACGCAGTATTTT. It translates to CASSPRRDRSTDTQYF.